This is a list of T cell receptor beta chains from one sample in a study of response to subunit inactivated influenza vaccine. In TCRdb, the RT-PCR reads were re-called with MiXCR into one record per CDR3 protein. The sample comprises more than 200,000 distinct CDR3 sequences, 9% to 15% of which are singletons, and 7.8% rests with the top ten. The sample was non-naive T cells sorted from PBMCs, taken less than 15 days before vaccination. These receptors originate from a man between 45 and 60 years old who received an inactivated influenza vaccine. Both conserved end residues are part of each CDR3. Each record gives: V gene, CDR3 protein.

TRBV12-3/TRBV12-4 CASSRGWGGSQPQHF
TRBV30 CAWSVLGNGYTF
TRBV11-2 CASSLYTLQQYF
TRBV7-9 CASSFLAGVGNEQFF
TRBV6-1 CASRDPFADGAFF
TRBV20-1 CSVVGQGRNQPQHF
TRBV20-1 CSARGGKGGRTEAFF
TRBV4-1 CASSQGLGRAEAFF
TRBV7-8 CASSLSSFSNQPQHF
TRBV5-8 CASSSTGSVQTQYF
TRBV20-1 CSASGTPEGGYTF
TRBV4-1 CASSQDFRTAANYGYTF